This TCR beta chain was documented in a study of blood T cell repertoires in COVID-19. Background on the study: PBMCs, B-cell-depleted T cells, or T cells provided the cDNA or gDNA that made up the material.

The sample holds one count of this clone. CDR1 is GTSNPN and CDR2 is SVGIG in the germline V gene (reference sequence). V was trimmed by 0 bases and J by 6 bases, leaving 8 bases between them. The CDR3 is 13 amino acids. Assay used: immunoSEQ multiplex PCR; TCRdb lists only in-frame clones, some missing. The sample holds under 90,000 clones; 87% are singletons and the top ten take more than 4.5%. The V call is TRBV30, the J call TRBJ2-2, with D possibly TRBD1 on 5 matching bases. Sequencing used peripheral blood. This clonotype originated in a man aged 55 to 69 with acute or convalescent COVID-19. The CDR3 protein is CAWSVGVAGELFF. In nucleotides, the CDR3 is TGTGCCTGGAGTGTAGGGGTGGCCGGGGAGCTGTTTTTT. The full variable domain, with the rest looked up from reference TRBV30 and TRBJ2-2, is SQTIHQWPATLVQPVGSPLSLECTVEGTSNPNLYWYRQAAGRGLQLLFYSVGIGQISSEVPQNLSASRPQDRQFILSSKKLLLSDSGFYLCAWSVGVAGELFFGEGSRLTVL.